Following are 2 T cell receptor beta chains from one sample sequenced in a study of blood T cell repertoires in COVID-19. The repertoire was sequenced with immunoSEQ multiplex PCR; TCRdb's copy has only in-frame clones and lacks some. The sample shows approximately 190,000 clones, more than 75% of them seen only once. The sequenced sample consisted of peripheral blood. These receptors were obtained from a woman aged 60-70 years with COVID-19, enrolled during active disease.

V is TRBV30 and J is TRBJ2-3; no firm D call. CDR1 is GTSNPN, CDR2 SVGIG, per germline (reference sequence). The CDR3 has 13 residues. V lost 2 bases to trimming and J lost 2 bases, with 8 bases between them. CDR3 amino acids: CAWSLVATDTQYF. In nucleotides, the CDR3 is TGTGCCTGGAGTCTCGTAGCCACAGATACGCAGTATTTT.

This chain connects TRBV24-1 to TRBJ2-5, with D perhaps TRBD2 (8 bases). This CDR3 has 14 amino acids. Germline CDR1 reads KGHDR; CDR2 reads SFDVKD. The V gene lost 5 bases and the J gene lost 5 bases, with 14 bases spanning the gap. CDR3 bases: TGTGCCACCAGTGCGGGAGGGGGCATTGAGACCCAGTACTTC. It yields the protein CATSAGGGIETQYF.